This T cell receptor (beta chain) stems from a study of blood T cell repertoires in COVID-19. Across the whole study: From the United States, Italy and Spain came samples of acute and convalescent COVID-19. Sources were T cells, B-cell-depleted T cells, or PBMCs; the material itself was cDNA or gDNA.

Original handling: The assay estimated nucleated cells by amplifying reference gene primers. TCRdb's copy holds only in-frame clones and misses some; the assay was immunoSEQ multiplex PCR. That table furnishes V, J and clone size, whereas the DNA furnished D and trimming. The sample has about 200,000 clones; 94% are singletons. Recruited during active infection, patients (from Seattle) were subsequently followed longitudinally. The CDR3 runs to 14 residues. V was clipped by 2 bases and J by 8 bases; unmatched bases: 10. CDR1 and CDR2 from the germline V gene are GTSNPN and SVGIG (reference sequence). The source material was peripheral blood. V gene TRBV30 combines with J gene TRBJ1-2, with 8 bases fitting TRBD1. The TCR was taken from a man aged 25 to 40 with COVID-19, enrolled during active disease. CDR3 nucleotide sequence: TGTGCCTGGAGTCAAGGCAGGGGGCGTAAGGGCTACACCTTC. It specifies CAWSQGRGRKGYTF.